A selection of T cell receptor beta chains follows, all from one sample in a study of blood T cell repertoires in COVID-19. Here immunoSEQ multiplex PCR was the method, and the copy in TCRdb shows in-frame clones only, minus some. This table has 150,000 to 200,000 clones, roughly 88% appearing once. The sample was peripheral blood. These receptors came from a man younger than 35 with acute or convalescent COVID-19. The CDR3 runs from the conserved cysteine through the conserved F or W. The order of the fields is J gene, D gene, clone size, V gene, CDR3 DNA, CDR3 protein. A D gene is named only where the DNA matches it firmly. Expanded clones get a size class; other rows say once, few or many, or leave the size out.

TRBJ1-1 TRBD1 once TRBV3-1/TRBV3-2 TGTGCCAGCAGCCTTAGGACAGGGTCGGCTTTCTTT CASSLRTGSAFF
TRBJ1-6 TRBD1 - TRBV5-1 TGCGCCAGCAGCCGGTACCCTGGGGACAGCAATTCACCCCTCCACTTT CASSRYPGDSNSPLHF
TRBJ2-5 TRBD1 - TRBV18 TGTGCCAGCTCACCACTACAGGGGGGTCAAGAGACCCAGTACTTC CASSPLQGGQETQYF
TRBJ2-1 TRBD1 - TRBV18 TGTGCCAGCTCACCATCTACAGGGGCTTACAATGAGCAGTTCTTC CASSPSTGAYNEQFF
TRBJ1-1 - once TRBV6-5 TGTGCCAGCAGTTACGAAGGGGGTGGCACTGAAGCTTTCTTT CASSYEGGGTEAFF
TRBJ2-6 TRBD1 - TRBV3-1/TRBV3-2 TGTGCCAGCAGCCCCCGGGACAGAAGCTCTGGGGCCAACGTCCTGACTTTC CASSPRDRSSGANVLTF
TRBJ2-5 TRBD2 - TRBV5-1 TGCGCCAGCAGCTTGGGACTAGCGGGGGACGTCCAAGAGACCCAGTACTTC CASSLGLAGDVQETQYF
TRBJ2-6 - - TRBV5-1 TGCGCCAGCAGCTTTTCCACCGGGTTTGGGGCCAACGTCCTGACTTTC CASSFSTGFGANVLTF
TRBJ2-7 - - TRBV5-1 TGCGCCAGCAGCTTAAATTCTTATACAACCTACGAGCAGTACTTC CASSLNSYTTYEQYF
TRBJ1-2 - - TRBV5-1 TGCGCCAGCAGCCCTACGGCTTATGACATCCATGGCTACACCTTC CASSPTAYDIHGYTF
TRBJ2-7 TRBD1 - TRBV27 TGTGCCAGCAGTTCAAGACAGGGTTCCTTTCGGTACGAGCAGTACTTC CASSSRQGSFRYEQYF